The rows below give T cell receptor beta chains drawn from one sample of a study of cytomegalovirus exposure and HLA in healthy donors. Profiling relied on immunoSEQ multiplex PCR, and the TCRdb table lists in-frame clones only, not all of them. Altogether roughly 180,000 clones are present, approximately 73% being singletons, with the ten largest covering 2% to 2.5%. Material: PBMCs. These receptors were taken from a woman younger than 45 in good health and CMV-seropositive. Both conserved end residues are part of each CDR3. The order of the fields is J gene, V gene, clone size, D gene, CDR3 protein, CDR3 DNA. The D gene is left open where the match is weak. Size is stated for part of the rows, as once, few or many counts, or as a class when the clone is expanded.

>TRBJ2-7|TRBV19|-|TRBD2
CASSIGTGGLSEQYF
TGTGCCAGTAGTATCGGGACCGGGGGGTTGAGCGAGCAGTACTTC
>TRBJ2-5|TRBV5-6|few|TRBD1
CARSDRGQETQYF
TGTGCCAGATCCGACAGGGGCCAAGAGACCCAGTACTTC
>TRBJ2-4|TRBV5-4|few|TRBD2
CASSLTSGGAGGNIQYF
TGTGCCAGCAGCTTGACTAGCGGGGGGGCAGGGGGAAACATTCAGTACTTC
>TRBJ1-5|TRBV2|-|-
CASSTDAGQPQHF
TGTGCCAGCAGCACGGATGCGGGTCAGCCCCAGCATTTT
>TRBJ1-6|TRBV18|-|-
CASSADSASGSLHF
TGTGCCAGCTCAGCCGACAGTGCTTCGGGTTCCCTCCACTTT
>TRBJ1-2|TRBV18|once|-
CASSPSQPANYGYTF
TGTGCCAGCTCACCGTCACAGCCTGCTAACTATGGCTACACCTTC
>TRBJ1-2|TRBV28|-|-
CASTLSGYEGRIWGYTF
TGTGCCAGCACCCTATCCGGTTATGAGGGTAGAATTTGGGGCTACACCTTC
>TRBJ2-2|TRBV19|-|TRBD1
CASSQSGGWNTGELFF
TGTGCCAGTAGTCAATCAGGGGGCTGGAACACCGGGGAGCTGTTTTTT
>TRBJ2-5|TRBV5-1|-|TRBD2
CASSAASGAPQETQYF
TGCGCCAGCAGCGCCGCTAGCGGGGCGCCGCAAGAGACCCAGTACTTC
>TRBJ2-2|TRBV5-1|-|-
CASSLAGEYTGELFF
TGCGCCAGCAGCTTGGCCGGTGAATACACCGGGGAGCTGTTTTTT
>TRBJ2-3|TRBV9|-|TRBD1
CASSARGQTDTQYF
TGTGCCAGCAGCGCCCGGGGACAGACAGATACGCAGTATTTT
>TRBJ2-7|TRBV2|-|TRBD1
CASSEVNRGAEQYF
TGTGCCAGCAGTGAAGTTAACAGGGGTGCCGAGCAGTACTTC
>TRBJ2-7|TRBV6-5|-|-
CASSYQQGGYEQYF
TGTGCCAGCAGTTACCAACAGGGGGGGTACGAGCAGTACTTC
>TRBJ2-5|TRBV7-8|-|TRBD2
CASSFWSGGALETQYF
TGTGCCAGCAGCTTTTGGAGCGGGGGGGCCTTGGAGACCCAGTACTTC
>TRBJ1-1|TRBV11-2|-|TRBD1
CASSPPEGATGTEAFF
TGTGCCAGCAGCCCGCCTGAGGGGGCTACGGGCACTGAAGCTTTCTTT
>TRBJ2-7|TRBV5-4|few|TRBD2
CASSLAGLGTYEQYF
TGTGCCAGCAGCTTGGCGGGACTAGGGACCTACGAGCAGTACTTC
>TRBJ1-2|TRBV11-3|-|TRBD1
CASSTRQGTDGYTF
TGTGCCAGCAGCACCCGACAGGGTACAGATGGCTACACCTTC
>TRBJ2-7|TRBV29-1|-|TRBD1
CSVEGDRGPDYEQYF
TGCAGCGTTGAGGGGGACAGGGGGCCTGACTACGAGCAGTACTTC
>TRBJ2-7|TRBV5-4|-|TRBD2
CASSSRDYSYEQYF
TGTGCCAGCAGCTCGAGGGACTACTCCTACGAGCAGTACTTC
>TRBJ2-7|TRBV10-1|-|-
CASTAAGADEQYF
TGCGCCAGCACTGCGGCAGGGGCCGACGAGCAGTACTTC
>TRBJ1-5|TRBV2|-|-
CASSVWGDSNQPQHF
TGTGCCAGCAGTGTGTGGGGCGATAGCAATCAGCCCCAGCATTTT
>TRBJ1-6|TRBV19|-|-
CASSPLKRAFSYNSPLHF
TGTGCCAGTAGCCCTCTAAAGAGGGCCTTCTCCTATAATTCACCCCTCCACTTT
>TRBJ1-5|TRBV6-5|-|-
CASRPAYSNQPQHF
TGTGCCAGCAGGCCAGCGTATAGCAATCAGCCCCAGCATTTT
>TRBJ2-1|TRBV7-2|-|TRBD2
CASKRGGSYNEQFF
TGTGCCAGCAAACGGGGGGGCTCCTACAATGAGCAGTTCTTC
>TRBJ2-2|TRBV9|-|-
CASSDRDTMGTGELFF
TGTGCCAGCAGCGACCGGGACACAATGGGGACCGGGGAGCTGTTTTTT
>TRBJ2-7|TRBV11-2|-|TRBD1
CASSSGQGAPEQYF
TGTGCCAGCAGCTCGGGACAGGGGGCCCCCGAGCAGTACTTC
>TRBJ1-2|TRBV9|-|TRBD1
CASSAYPGQGLYGYTF
TGTGCCAGCAGCGCATACCCGGGACAGGGGTTGTATGGCTACACCTTC
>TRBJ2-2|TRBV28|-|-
CASSEIRGNTGELFF
TGTGCCAGCAGTGAGATCAGAGGGAACACCGGGGAGCTGTTTTTT
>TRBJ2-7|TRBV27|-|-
CASSLIGGFSTNEQYF
TGTGCCAGCAGTTTAATTGGCGGGTTTAGTACGAACGAGCAGTACTTC
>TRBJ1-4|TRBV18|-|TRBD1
CASTRTGGQEKLFF
TGTGCCAGCACTAGGACAGGGGGCCAAGAAAAACTGTTTTTT
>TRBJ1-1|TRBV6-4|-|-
CASSATPGQNTEAFF
TGTGCCAGCAGTGCCACTCCGGGACAGAACACTGAAGCTTTCTTT
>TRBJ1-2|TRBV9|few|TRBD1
CASSASDRGGYGYTF
TGTGCCAGCAGCGCCTCCGACAGGGGAGGCTATGGCTACACCTTC
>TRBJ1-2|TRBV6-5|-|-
CASSPRTGGVYGYTF
TGTGCCAGCAGTCCTCGGACCGGAGGCGTATATGGCTACACCTTC
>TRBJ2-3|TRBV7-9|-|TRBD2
CASSRPRTGGTPDTQYF
TGTGCCAGCAGCCGCCCTAGAACGGGGGGTACCCCAGATACGCAGTATTTT
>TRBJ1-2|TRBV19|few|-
CASSIRGAEYGYTF
TGTGCCAGTAGTATTCGGGGGGCGGAATATGGCTACACCTTC
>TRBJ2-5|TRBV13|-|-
CASSSNEGTQYF
TGTGCCAGCAGCTCGAACGAGGGGACCCAGTACTTC
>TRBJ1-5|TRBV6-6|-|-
CASSTSRGGRQQPQHF
TGTGCCAGCAGTACCTCAAGGGGGGGACGCCAACAGCCCCAGCATTTT
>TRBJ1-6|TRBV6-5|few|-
CASSLPGSSPLHF
TGTGCCAGCAGTCTCCCAGGCAGTTCACCCCTCCACTTT
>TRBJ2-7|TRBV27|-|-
CASSFAGSYEQYF
TGTGCCAGCAGTTTCGCGGGTTCCTACGAGCAGTACTTC
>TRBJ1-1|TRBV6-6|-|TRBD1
CASRLTPGQVNTEAFF
TGTGCCAGCAGGCTTACTCCGGGACAGGTGAACACTGAAGCTTTCTTT
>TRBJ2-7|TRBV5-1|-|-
CASSLGHSYEQYF
TGCGCCAGCAGCTTGGGACACTCCTACGAGCAGTACTTC
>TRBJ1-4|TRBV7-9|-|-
CASSLARTTERKLFF
TGTGCCAGCAGCTTAGCGAGGACGACGGAGCGGAAACTGTTTTTT
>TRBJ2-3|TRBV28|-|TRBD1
CASRSQGAGTDTQYF
TGTGCCAGCAGATCACAGGGGGCAGGGACAGATACGCAGTATTTT
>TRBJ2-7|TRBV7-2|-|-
CASSLEAGYEQYF
TGTGCCAGCAGCTTAGAAGCGGGTTACGAGCAGTACTTC
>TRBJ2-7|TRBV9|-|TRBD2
CASNSQERGASYEQYF
TGTGCCAGCAACTCTCAGGAGCGGGGGGCGTCCTACGAGCAGTACTTC
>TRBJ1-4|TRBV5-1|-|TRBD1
CASSRDSYNEKLFF
TGCGCCAGCAGCCGGGACAGCTATAATGAAAAACTGTTTTTT
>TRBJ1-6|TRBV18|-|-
CASSRRQDYNSPLHF
TGTGCCAGCTCACGCCGACAGGATTATAATTCACCCCTCCACTTT
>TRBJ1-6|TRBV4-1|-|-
CASSQASPGVGNSPLHF
TGCGCCAGCAGCCAGGCGAGCCCAGGGGTAGGGAATTCACCCCTCCACTTT
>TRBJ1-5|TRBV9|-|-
CASSEGAGWPQHF
TGTGCCAGCAGTGAGGGAGCCGGGTGGCCCCAGCATTTT
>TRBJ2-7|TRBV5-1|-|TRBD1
CASSLAGDSSYEQYF
TGCGCCAGCAGCTTGGCAGGGGACAGCAGCTACGAGCAGTACTTC
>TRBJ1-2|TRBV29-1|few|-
CSVEARGYGYTF
TGCAGCGTGGAGGCCCGCGGCTATGGCTACACCTTC
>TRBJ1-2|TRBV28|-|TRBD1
CASSSKYRDRGFYGYTF
TGTGCCAGCAGTTCAAAGTACCGGGACAGGGGATTCTATGGCTACACCTTC
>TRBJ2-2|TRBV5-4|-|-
CASSLGGGPTGELFF
TGTGCCAGCAGCTTGGGGGGGGGCCCCACCGGGGAGCTGTTTTTT